This T cell receptor (beta chain) was recovered during a study of blood T cell repertoires in COVID-19. Overall study context: Donors of Cohort 3 who recovered were those that had two negative PCRs, clearance, or symptom resolution. The United States, Italy and Spain provided the acute and convalescent COVID-19 samples. PBMCs, B-cell-depleted T cells, or T cells were the source of the cDNA or gDNA that made up the material.

The table came from immunoSEQ multiplex PCR; TCRdb's copy has only in-frame clones and leaves some out. This sample has about 230,000 clones, with 70% to 90% found just once. Participants spanned ages about 18 to 90 years and resided in 20 to 30 US areas. The CDR3 has 12 amino acids. Germline CDR1 MDHEN, CDR2 SYDVKM. V gave up 1 base and J gave up 12 bases, with 11 bases separating them. This receptor was identified in a woman between 50 and 59 years old in a cohort exposed to, infected with or recovered from COVID-19 (not recorded which). Sequencing was carried out using PBMCs or T cells enriched from blood (not recorded which). V gene TRBV28 combines with J gene TRBJ2-3; D possibly corresponds to TRBD2 (7 bases). The CDR3 DNA sequence: TGTGCCAGCAGTTTATTGAGGGGGGGCCAGTATTTT. Amino acids: CASSLLRGGQYF.